This is a list of T cell receptor beta chains from one sample in a study of shared clonotypes between healthy human individuals. Using immunoSEQ multiplex PCR, the repertoire was profiled, and TCRdb retains in-frame clones only, with some absent. The data show 980,000 or so clones, 76% seen once. The sequenced material came from memory CD4+ T cells sorted from blood. The source of these receptors is a man younger than 35 in good health. Both conserved end residues are trimmed from each CDR3. The D gene is left open where the match is weak. Rows give clone size only sometimes, using once, few, many, or a class for an expanded clone.

>TRBV18|many|.
ASSPNEADTQY
>TRBV5-6|.|.
ASSLGPTFTDTQY
>TRBV18|.|TRBD2
ASSPALAGSTDTQY
>TRBV4-3|.|.
ASSLFSGNTEAF
>TRBV29-1|.|.
SVVPGRHGYT
>TRBV19|.|TRBD1
ASSNGQGAKYQETQY
>TRBV6-5|few|.
ASSSHSTGTPYEQY
>TRBV5-1|.|.
ASSLEGQVAQPQH
>TRBV15|.|.
ATSRVGTPYGYT
>TRBV11-2|.|.
ASSLDRGVSTEAF
>TRBV28|.|.
ASSNTASQETQY
>TRBV28|many|.
ASSLDNGLAKNIQY
>TRBV7-2|.|.
ASSFQWGSYEQY
>TRBV11-2|.|.
ASSLNVGPQH
>TRBV29-1|.|.
SGRIQGRKGDGYT
>TRBV28|.|.
ASRYPRQASNQPQH
>TRBV28|many|.
ASSYRAYTEAF
>TRBV5-4|once|.
ASSPLMGGAGTYEQY
>TRBV7-8|.|TRBD2
ASRPSGGAFEQY
>TRBV5-4|.|TRBD2
ASSFSGGTYEQY
>TRBV7-6|.|TRBD1
ASSTGQGAGNTIY
>TRBV11-2|.|TRBD1
ASSVGQGRETQY